These T cell receptor beta chains were read from a single sample in a study of shared clonotypes between healthy human individuals. The data were produced by immunoSEQ multiplex PCR, yet TCRdb's version contains in-frame clones alone and is incomplete. The top ten hold about 0.89% of the sample, which has 850,000 to 1,100,000 clones, roughly 80% seen once. Input material: memory CD4+ T cells from PBMCs. The receptors come from a man aged 18 to 29 in good health. Some clones in this sample may be carry-over from other donors' samples. Each CDR3 is given with its conserved first and last residue. A D gene is named only where the DNA matches it firmly. Expanded clones are given a class, and other clones once, few, many or no size at all.

J: TRBJ2-7; size: few; V: TRBV7-9; D: TRBD2; DNA: TGTGCCAGCAGCTTAGCGAAGGCTAGCGGGGAAGTATACGAGCAGTACTTC; CDR3: CASSLAKASGEVYEQYF
J: TRBJ1-2; size: NA; V: TRBV15; D: NA; DNA: TGTGCCACCAGCAGAGATCTTCGTTCGGGGGGCGGCTATGGCTACACCTTC; CDR3: CATSRDLRSGGGYGYTF
J: TRBJ1-1; size: NA; V: TRBV11-3; D: TRBD1; DNA: TGTGCCAGCAGCCCGGGACAGGAGTTGAACACTGAAGCTTTCTTT; CDR3: CASSPGQELNTEAFF
J: TRBJ2-1; size: NA; V: TRBV7-3; D: NA; DNA: TGTGCCAGCAGCCCAGGCGGGGCGAGCTCCTACAATGAGCAGTTCTTC; CDR3: CASSPGGASSYNEQFF
J: TRBJ1-1; size: NA; V: TRBV18; D: NA; DNA: TGTGCCAGCTCCCTCTCGGGAATTCAGAACACTGAAGCTTTCTTT; CDR3: CASSLSGIQNTEAFF
J: TRBJ1-2; size: few; V: TRBV4-2; D: NA; DNA: TGTGCCAGCAGCCAAGATCGAGCGAGCTATGGCTACACCTTC; CDR3: CASSQDRASYGYTF
J: TRBJ1-2; size: once; V: TRBV5-1; D: NA; DNA: TGCGCCAGCAGCTTGGAGGGCCTTGATTCCCCCTATGGCTACACCTTC; CDR3: CASSLEGLDSPYGYTF
J: TRBJ1-2; size: NA; V: TRBV19; D: NA; DNA: TGTGCCAGTAGTATTACGCAGGGCATTGACTACACCTTC; CDR3: CASSITQGIDYTF
J: TRBJ1-2; size: NA; V: TRBV2; D: NA; DNA: TGTGCCAGCAGTGAAGGGACCATGGGCTACACCTTC; CDR3: CASSEGTMGYTF
J: TRBJ2-6; size: NA; V: TRBV29-1; D: NA; DNA: TGCAGCGTCCCCTTGGGGGCCAACGTCCTGACTTTC; CDR3: CSVPLGANVLTF